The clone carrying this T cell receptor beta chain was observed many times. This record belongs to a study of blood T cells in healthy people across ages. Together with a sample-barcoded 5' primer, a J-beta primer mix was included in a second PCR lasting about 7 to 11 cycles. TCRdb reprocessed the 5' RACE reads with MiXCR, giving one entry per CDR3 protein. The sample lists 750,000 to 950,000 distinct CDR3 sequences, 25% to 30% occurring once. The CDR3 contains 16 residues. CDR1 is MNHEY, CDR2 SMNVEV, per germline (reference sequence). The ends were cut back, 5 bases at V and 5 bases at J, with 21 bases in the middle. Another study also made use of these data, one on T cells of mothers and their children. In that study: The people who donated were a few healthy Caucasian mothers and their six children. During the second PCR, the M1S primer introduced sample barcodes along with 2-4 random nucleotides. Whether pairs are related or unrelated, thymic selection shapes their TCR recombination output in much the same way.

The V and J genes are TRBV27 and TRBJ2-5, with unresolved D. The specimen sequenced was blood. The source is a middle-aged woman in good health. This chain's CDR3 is CASSQSSIGFQETQYF. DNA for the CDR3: TGTGCCAGCAGTCAAAGTTCTATAGGGTTTCAGGAGACCCAGTACTTC.